The present T cell receptor beta chain was sequenced within a study of blood T cell repertoires in COVID-19. Background on the study: Acute and convalescent COVID-19 specimens originated in the United States, Italy and Spain. Nucleic acid was either cDNA or gDNA, and it came from T cells, B-cell-depleted T cells, or PBMCs.

The trim removed 6 bases at V and 6 bases at J, leaving 5 bases unmatched. Germline CDR1 reads MNHEY; CDR2 reads SVGEGT. The CDR3 runs 15 residues. Authors' methods: Reference gene primer amplification yielded estimated nucleated cell counts. Profiling relied on immunoSEQ multiplex PCR, and the TCRdb table lists in-frame clones only, not all of them. Clonal size and the V and J genes are those of that table, whereas D and trimming came from the DNA. The sample has tens of thousands of clones; 91% are singletons. The chain recombines TRBV6-2 or TRBV6-3 with TRBJ2-5; the match to TRBD2 covers 15 bases. Sequencing was carried out using peripheral blood. This clonotype was sampled from a woman between 45 and 65 years old in a cohort sampled during active COVID-19. CDR3 sequence: CASSWGLAGGKTQYF. The CDR3 nucleotides read TGTGCCAGCAGCTGGGGACTAGCGGGGGGTAAGACCCAGTACTTC.